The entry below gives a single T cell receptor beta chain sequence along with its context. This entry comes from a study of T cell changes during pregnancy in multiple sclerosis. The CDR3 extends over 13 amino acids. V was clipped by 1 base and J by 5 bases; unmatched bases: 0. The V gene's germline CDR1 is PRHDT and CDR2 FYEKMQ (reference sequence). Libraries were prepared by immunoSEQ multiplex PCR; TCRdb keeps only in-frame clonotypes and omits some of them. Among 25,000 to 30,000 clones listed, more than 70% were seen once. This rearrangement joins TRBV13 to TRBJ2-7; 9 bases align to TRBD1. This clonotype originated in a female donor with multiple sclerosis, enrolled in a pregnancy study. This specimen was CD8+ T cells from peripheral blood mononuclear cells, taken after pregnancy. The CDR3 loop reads CASSLDRGHEQYF. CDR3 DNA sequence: TGTGCCAGCAGCTTAGACAGGGGGCACGAGCAGTACTTC.